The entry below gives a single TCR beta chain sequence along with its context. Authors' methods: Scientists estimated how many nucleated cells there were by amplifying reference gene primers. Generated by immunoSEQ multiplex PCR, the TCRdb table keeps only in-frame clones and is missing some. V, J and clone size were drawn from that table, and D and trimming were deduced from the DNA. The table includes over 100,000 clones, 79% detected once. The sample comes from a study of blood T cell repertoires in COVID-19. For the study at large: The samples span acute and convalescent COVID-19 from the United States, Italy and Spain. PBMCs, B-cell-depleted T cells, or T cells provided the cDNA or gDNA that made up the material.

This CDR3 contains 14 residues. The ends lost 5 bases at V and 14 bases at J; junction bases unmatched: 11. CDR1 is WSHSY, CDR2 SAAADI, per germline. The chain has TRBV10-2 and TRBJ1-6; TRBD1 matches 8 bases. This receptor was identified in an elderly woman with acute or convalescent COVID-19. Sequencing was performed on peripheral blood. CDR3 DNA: TGCGCCAGCAGTTGGGGGACAGGCCCCGAGGCCCTCCACTTT. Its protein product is CASSWGTGPEALHF.